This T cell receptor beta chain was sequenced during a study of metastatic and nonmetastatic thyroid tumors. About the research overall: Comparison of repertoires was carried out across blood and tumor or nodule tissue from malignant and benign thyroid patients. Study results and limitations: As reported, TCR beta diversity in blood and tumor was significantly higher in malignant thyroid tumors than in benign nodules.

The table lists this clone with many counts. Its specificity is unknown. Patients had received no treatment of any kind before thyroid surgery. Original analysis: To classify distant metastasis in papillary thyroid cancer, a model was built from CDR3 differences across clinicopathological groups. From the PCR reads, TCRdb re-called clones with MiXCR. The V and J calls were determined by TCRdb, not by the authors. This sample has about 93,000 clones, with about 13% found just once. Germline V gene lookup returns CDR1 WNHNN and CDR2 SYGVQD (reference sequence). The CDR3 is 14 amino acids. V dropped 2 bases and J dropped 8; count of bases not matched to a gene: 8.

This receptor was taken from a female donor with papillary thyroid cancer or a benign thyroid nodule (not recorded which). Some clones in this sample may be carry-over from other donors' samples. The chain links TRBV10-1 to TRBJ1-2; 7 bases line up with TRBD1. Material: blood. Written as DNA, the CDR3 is TGCGCCAGCAGTGAGGAGACAGGGAACGGAGGCTACACCTTC. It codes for CASSEETGNGGYTF.